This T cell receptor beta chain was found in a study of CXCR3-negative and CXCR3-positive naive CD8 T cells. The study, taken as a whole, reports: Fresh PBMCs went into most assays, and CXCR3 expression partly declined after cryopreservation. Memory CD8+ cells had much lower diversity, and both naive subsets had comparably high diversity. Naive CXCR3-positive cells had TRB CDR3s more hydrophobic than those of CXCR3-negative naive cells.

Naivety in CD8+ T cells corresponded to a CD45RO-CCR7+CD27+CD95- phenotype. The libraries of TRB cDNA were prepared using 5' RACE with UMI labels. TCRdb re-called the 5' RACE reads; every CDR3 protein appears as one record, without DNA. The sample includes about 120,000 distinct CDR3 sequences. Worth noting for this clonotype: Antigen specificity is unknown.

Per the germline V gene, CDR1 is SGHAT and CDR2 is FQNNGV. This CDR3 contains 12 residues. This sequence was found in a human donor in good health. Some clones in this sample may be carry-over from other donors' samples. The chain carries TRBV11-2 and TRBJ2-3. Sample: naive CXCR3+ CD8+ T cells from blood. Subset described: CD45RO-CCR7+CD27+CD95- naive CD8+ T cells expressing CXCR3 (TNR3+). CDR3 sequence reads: CASSPFFDTQYF.